This T cell receptor beta chain was sequenced in a study of CXCR3-negative and CXCR3-positive naive CD8 T cells. Study-wide context: Cumulative TRB read yield was some 150 million, averaging about 1.5 +/- 0.3 million per library. General observations from the study: Diversity in memory CD8+ cells fell much lower than the comparably high levels seen in both naive subsets.

This CDR3 has 14 residues. By frequency, this clonotype registers medium-sized (0.01 to 0.1%). The antigen is undetermined. A few hundred thousand cells per CD8+ T cell subset were flow-sorted in triplicate. Within the CD8+ T cell compartment, naive cells were CD45RO-CCR7+CD27+CD95-. Each TRB cDNA library was prepared by 5' RACE (with UMI labels). TCRdb re-analyzed the 5' RACE reads; it lists each CDR3 protein once, without DNA. The specimen's table records some 10,000 distinct CDR3 sequences. The sample consisted of naive CXCR3- CD8+ T cells from blood. Subset defined: CD45RO-CCR7+CD27+CD95- naive CD8+ T cells lacking CXCR3 (TNR3-). The chain joins TRBV12-3 or TRBV12-4 to TRBJ2-7. The clonotype originates from a human donor in good health. Some clones in this sample may be carry-over from other donors' samples. The CDR3 loop reads CASSFSGRAHEQYF.